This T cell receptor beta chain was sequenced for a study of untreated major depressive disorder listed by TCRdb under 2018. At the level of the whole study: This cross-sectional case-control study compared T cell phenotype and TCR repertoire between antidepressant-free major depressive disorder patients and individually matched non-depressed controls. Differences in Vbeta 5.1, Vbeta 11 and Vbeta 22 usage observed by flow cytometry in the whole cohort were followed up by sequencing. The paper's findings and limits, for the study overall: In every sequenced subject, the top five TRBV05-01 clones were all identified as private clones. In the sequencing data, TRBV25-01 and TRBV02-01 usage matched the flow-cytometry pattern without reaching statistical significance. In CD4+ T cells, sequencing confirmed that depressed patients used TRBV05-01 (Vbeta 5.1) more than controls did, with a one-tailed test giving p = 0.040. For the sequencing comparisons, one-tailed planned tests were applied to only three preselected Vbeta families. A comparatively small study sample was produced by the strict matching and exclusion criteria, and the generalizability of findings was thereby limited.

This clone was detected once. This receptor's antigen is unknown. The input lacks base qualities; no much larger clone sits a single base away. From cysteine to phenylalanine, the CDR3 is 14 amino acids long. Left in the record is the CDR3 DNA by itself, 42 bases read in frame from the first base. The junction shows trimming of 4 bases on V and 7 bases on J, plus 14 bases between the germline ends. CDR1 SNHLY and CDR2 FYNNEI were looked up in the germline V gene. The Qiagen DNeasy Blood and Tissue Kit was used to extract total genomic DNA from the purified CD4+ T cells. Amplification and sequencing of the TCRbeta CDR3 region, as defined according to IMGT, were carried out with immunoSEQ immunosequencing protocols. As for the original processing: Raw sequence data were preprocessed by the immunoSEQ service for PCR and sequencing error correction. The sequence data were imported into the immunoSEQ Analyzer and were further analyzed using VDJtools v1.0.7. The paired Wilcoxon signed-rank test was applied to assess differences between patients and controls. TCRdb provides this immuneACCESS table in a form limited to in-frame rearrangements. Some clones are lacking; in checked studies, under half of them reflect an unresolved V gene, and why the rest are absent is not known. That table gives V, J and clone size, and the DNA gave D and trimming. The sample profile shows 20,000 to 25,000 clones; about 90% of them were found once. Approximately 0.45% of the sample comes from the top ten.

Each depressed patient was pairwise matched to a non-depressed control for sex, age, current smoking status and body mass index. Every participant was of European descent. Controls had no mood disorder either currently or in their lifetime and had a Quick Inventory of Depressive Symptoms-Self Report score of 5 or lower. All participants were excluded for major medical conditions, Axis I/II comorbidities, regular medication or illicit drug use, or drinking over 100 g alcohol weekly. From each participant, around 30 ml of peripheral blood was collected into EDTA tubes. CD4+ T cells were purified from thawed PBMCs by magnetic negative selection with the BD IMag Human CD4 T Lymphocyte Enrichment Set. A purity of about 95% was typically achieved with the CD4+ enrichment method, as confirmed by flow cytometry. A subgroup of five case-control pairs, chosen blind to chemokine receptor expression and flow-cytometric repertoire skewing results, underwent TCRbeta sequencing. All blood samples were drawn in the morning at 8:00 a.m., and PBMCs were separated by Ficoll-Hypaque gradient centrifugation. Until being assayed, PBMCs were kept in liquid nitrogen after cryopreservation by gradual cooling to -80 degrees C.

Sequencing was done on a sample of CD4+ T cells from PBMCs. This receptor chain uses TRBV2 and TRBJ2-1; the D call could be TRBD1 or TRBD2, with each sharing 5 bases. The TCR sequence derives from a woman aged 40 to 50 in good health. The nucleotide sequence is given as TGTGCCAGCAGTGGTCAGTTGGGGGTAAATGAGCAGTTCTTC. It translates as CASSGQLGVNEQFF.